The next 17 T cell receptor beta chains were all read from a single sample in a study of human T cells and chemical hapten exposure. TCRdb called the RACE reads again in MiXCR, with one record for every CDR3 protein. The data show about 80,000 distinct CDR3 sequences, with more than 9% seen just once and 1.6% held by the top ten. The time point was: patch test 2, 6 weeks after DPC sensitization. Indicated treatment: therapeutic diphenylcyclopropenone sensitization with weekly scalp DPC. This specimen consisted of whole blood, obtained in connection with sensitization to the hapten diphenylcyclopropenone (DPC). Receptor source: a man younger than 30 with alopecia areata. Some clones in this sample may be carry-over from other donors' samples.

This clonotype was seen a few times. This chain links TRBV7-3 with TRBJ2-1; maybe TRBD1 (5 bases). CDR1 and CDR2 from the germline V gene are SGHTA and FQGTGA. V lost 2 bases to trimming and J lost 6 bases, with 5 bases between them. This CDR3 comprises 12 residues. CDR3 sequence: CASSLDSNEQFF. Here the CDR3 DNA reads TGTGCCAGCAGCTTAGACAGCAATGAGCAGTTCTTC.

The CDR3 coding sequence is TGCAGTGTCGACCGGGACAGGGGCTACGAGCAGTACTTC. Translated, it gives CSVDRDRGYEQYF. The chain joins TRBV20-1 to TRBJ2-7, with 10 bases matching TRBD1. This CDR3 spans 13 amino acids. Germline CDR1 and CDR2: DFQATT and SNEGSKA (reference sequence). V gave up 7 bases and J gave up 3 bases; unmatched junction bases: 6.

Only one count was recorded for this clonotype. This rearrangement joins TRBV5-1 to TRBJ2-3, with no clear D. The CDR3 is made up of 14 amino acids. Trimming took 4 bases from V and 6 from J, leaving 15 bases between them. Germline CDR1 reads SGHRS; CDR2 reads YFSETQ. The CDR3 DNA is TGCGCCAGCAGCGTCTTGGCCCTGAGCGATACGCAGTATTTT. This translates into CASSVLALSDTQYF.

About this clonotype itself: Just one base apart from a much larger clone, this may be a read error. The V gene is TRBV20-1, the J gene TRBJ1-2; no clear D gene. CDR3 length: 14 residues. CDR1 is DFQATT and CDR2 is SNEGSKA in the germline V gene (reference sequence). CDR3 in amino acids: CSPRAGFLGNDYTF. CDR3 nucleotides: TGCAGTCCTAGAGCCGGGTTTCTGGGGAATGACTACACCTTC.

This chain uses TRBV10-2 with TRBJ2-5; the match to TRBD1 covers 8 bases. CDR1 and CDR2 (germline): WSHSY, SAAADI. CDR3 length: 13 residues. J was trimmed by 5 bases and V by 7 bases; bases with no gene match: 6. The CDR3 reads CASTLDRGETQYF. In DNA, the CDR3 is TGCGCCAGCACCCTCGACAGGGGCGAGACCCAGTACTTC.

This clonotype was picked up a small number of times. V gene TRBV6-1 combines with J gene TRBJ2-4; D possibly matches TRBD1 or TRBD2 (5 bases each). Germline V lookup: CDR1 MNHNS, CDR2 SASEGT. V lost 0 bases and J 0 bases, leaving 12 bases between the germline ends. The CDR3 has 17 residues. The CDR3 coding sequence is TGTGCCAGCAGTGAAGCCATCAGGGAGCTAGCCAAAAACATTCAGTACTTC. Protein product: CASSEAIRELAKNIQYF.

This chain uses TRBV7-9 with TRBJ2-7; D remains unclear. V gave up 6 bases and J gave up 3 bases, with 12 bases separating them. Germline CDR1 reads SEHNR; CDR2 reads FQNEAQ (reference sequence). This CDR3 has 13 amino acids. CDR3 amino acids: CASRWQARYEQYF. In DNA form, the CDR3 reads TGTGCCAGCAGGTGGCAGGCTCGCTACGAGCAGTACTTC.

The chain uses TRBV11-2 and TRBJ2-4, with D perhaps TRBD1 (5 bases). Germline V gene sequence: CDR1 SGHAT, CDR2 FQNNGV. Trimming cost V 3 bases and J 2 bases, with 14 bases left between them. The CDR3 loop spans 16 amino acids. Written as DNA, the CDR3 is TGTGCCAGCAGCTTGGGAACAGGAAACACCAAAAACATTCAGTACTTC. Its translation is CASSLGTGNTKNIQYF.

The CDR3 here is CASSYKVGYTF. CDR3 nucleotides: TGTGCCAGCAGTTACAAGGTTGGCTACACCTTC. The gene calls are TRBV6-6 and TRBJ1-2; D ambiguous. This CDR3 comprises 11 residues. V dropped 2 bases and J dropped 7 bases, with 5 bases sitting between them. Germline CDR1 and CDR2: MNHNY and SVGAGI (reference sequence).

This clonotype appeared a few times. The chain carries TRBV4-1 and TRBJ2-5, with D uncertain. The germline V and J ends were trimmed by 0 bases and 6 bases, with 11 bases remaining between them. The CDR3 is made up of 14 amino acids. Germline V gene sequence: CDR1 MGHRA, CDR2 YSYEKL. This CDR3 reads CASSQEGDWQTQYF. The CDR3 DNA follows: TGCGCCAGCAGCCAAGAAGGAGATTGGCAGACCCAGTACTTC.

This clonotype has just a few counts. The chain is built from TRBV29-1 and TRBJ1-2; tentative D call: TRBD1 (5 bases). Trimming removed 7 bases at V and 3 bases at J, with 15 bases between. The CDR3 runs 13 residues. The germline CDR1 and CDR2 sequences are SQVTM and ANQGSEA. For the CDR3, the DNA is TGCAGCGGCTTTGACAGAGCGGACTATGGCTACACCTTC. Protein: CSGFDRADYGYTF.

This clonotype was seen repeatedly, ten times or more. The rearrangement links TRBV28 to TRBJ2-1, with D tentatively TRBD2 (5 bases). The CDR3 loop spans 14 amino acids. Per germline, CDR1 MDHEN and CDR2 SYDVKM. Trimming left V 4 bases short and J 6 bases short, with 13 bases between. The CDR3 is CASSSFDGVNEQFF. In DNA form, the CDR3 reads TGTGCCAGCAGTTCTTTCGACGGGGTCAATGAGCAGTTCTTC.

This clonotype has ten or more counts. The gene calls are TRBV7-2 and TRBJ2-4; D might be TRBD2 (5 bases). Germline CDR1 is SGHTA and CDR2 is FQGNSA. V was clipped by 2 bases and J by 0 bases, with 11 bases between them. The CDR3 loop spans 16 amino acids. CDR3 DNA: TGTGCCAGCAGCTTAAGGTGGACTTCAGCCAAAAACATTCAGTACTTC. This sequence encodes CASSLRWTSAKNIQYF.

The chain combines TRBV4-3 with TRBJ2-5; TRBD2 matches at 7 bases. With 2 bases clipped from V and 1 base from J, the junction kept 4 bases outside the gene matches. CDR3 length equals 15 residues. Per the germline V gene, CDR1 is LGHNA and CDR2 is YSLEER. The CDR3 here is CASSQSLALQETQYF. The CDR3 bases are TGCGCCAGCAGCCAATCACTAGCGCTCCAAGAGACCCAGTACTTC.

This clonotype appeared a few times. V usage is TRBV2 and J usage is TRBJ2-3; TRBD1 might be the D (6 bases). This CDR3 has 14 amino acids. V was cut by 8 bases and J by 2 bases, with 14 bases left in between. Germline lookup yields CDR1 SNHLY and CDR2 FYNNEI. DNA for the CDR3: TGTGCCAGCGGGGGCAGGGTTAACACAGATACGCAGTATTTT. This sequence encodes CASGGRVNTDTQYF. Complete variable domain (other parts from reference TRBV2 and TRBJ2-3): EPEVTQTPSHQVTQMGQEVILRCVPISNHLYFYWYRQILGQKVEFLVSFYNNEISEKSEIFDDQFSVERPDGSNFTLKIRSTKLEDSAMYFCASGGRVNTDTQYFGPGTRLTVL.

Here the CDR3 DNA reads TGCAGTGGGTCCAGGGGGATGTACAATGAGCAGTTCTTC. Amino acid sequence: CSGSRGMYNEQFF. This chain uses TRBV20-1 with TRBJ2-1, with TRBD1 identical over 7 bases. J lost 4 bases, V lost 7 bases, and 7 bases had no gene match. This CDR3 is 13 amino acids long. Germline CDR1 and CDR2: DFQATT and SNEGSKA (reference sequence).

This sequence joins TRBV7-9 and TRBJ2-1; the D gene is possibly TRBD2 (6 bases). The CDR3 runs to 12 residues. The ends were cut back, 6 bases at V and 8 bases at J, with 11 bases in the middle. Germline V CDR1 and CDR2: SEHNR, FQNEAQ (reference sequence). The CDR3 coding sequence is TGTGCCAGCAGAAACGGAGGGGATGAGCAGTTCTTC. As protein: CASRNGGDEQFF.